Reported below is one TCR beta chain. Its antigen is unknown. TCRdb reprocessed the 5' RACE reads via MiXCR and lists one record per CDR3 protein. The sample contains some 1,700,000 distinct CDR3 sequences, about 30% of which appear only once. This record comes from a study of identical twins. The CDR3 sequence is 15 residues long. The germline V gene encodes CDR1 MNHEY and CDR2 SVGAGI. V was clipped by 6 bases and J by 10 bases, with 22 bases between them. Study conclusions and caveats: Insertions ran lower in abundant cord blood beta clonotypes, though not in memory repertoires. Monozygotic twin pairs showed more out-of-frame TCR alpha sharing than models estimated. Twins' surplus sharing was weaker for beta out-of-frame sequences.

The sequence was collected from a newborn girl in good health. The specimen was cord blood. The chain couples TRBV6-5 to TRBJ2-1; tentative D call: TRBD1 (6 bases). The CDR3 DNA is TGTGCCAGCAGGGGTCCCTTCAGGGGTTCAAACGAGCAGTTCTTC. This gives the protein CASRGPFRGSNEQFF.